The sequence of this TCR beta chain was determined in a study of cytomegalovirus exposure and HLA in healthy donors listed by TCRdb under 2017. Background on the whole study: The 666 repertoires of the first cohort and the roughly 120 validation repertoires were produced on the same platform, according to a later analysis. The study was designed to test whether signatures of past pathogen exposure could be identified by cataloging public T cell receptors. The study combined high-throughput TCR immunosequencing, statistical association of individual TCRs with disease status, and machine learning to predict cytomegalovirus infection status. In addition to the first cohort of 666 subjects, a separate validation cohort of 130 or so different subjects was used.

Library creation used the immunoSEQ multiplex PCR assay. As for the original processing: A statistical classification framework was developed to diagnose cytomegalovirus status using the catalog of TCR beta chain sequences. In its TCRdb copy, this immuneACCESS table keeps in-frame sequences only and misses some clones. Where compared with another copy, unresolved V genes explain less than half of these, and the others have no known cause. The V and J calls and clone size are taken from that table; D and trimming were inferred from the DNA. The sample yields around 350,000 clones; just over 85% were counted once. The ten most abundant clones make up roughly 0.75% of the sample. Note on this clone: Its specific antigen is unknown. Base qualities are not at hand, and no much larger clone is one base apart.

A distance of 15 bases separates the germline ends of V and J, which lose 7 bases and 5 bases respectively. CDR1 and CDR2 are read off the germline V gene as MDHEN and SYDVKM. Reading from cysteine to phenylalanine, the CDR3 counts 14 amino acids. Solely the CDR3 DNA is kept, with 42 bases framed from the first base. Study-level results and caveats: Cytomegalovirus status was reported to be diagnosed by the classifier with high specificity and sensitivity in both the original and validation cohorts. The authors suggested that the approach could potentially be extended to other disease states and immunological phenotypes. In vitro tests confirmed that three of the cytomegalovirus-associated TCR beta chains recognize cytomegalovirus antigens. In a later analysis, TCRs clustered in the first cohort were found to also tend to co-occur in the roughly 120 validation repertoires, with 85% to 95% of cluster scores above 0. Across donors, most TCR sequences were observed very rarely, whereas some public TCRs were present in many individuals. A later analysis lacked HLA typing for the validation cohort, so it scored co-occurrence in that cohort across all 130 or so repertoires. A total of fewer than 200 TCR beta chains were listed by the study as associated with cytomegalovirus.

Donors formed part of the validation cohort, which comprised 120 subjects and was distinct from the first cohort of 550 to 850 subjects. The chain is made from TRBV28 and TRBJ1-5, and the D gene may be TRBD1, 5 bases matching. This TCR was sampled from a woman between 18 and 29 years old in good health and CMV-seronegative. The sequenced material came from PBMCs. The CDR3 has the sequence CASTRAGGDQPQHF. The sequenced DNA: TGTGCCAGCACTCGCGCGGGGGGAGATCAGCCCCAGCATTTT.